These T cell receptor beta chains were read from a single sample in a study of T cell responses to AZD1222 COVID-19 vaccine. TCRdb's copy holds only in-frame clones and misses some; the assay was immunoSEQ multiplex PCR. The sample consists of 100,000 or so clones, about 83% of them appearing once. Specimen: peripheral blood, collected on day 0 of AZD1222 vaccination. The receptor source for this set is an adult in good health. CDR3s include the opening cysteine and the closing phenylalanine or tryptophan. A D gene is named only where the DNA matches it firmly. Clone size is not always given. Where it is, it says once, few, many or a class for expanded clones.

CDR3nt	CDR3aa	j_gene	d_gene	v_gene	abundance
TGTGCCACTAGTCGACCGGGACAGGGGACCGCGGAGCTGTTTTTT	CATSRPGQGTAELFF	TRBJ2-2	TRBD1	TRBV24-1	NA
TGTGCCAGCAGCCCCTCTACAGGGATCTCCTACGAGCAGTACTTC	CASSPSTGISYEQYF	TRBJ2-7	NA	TRBV7-6	NA
TGTGCCAGCAGTTTCTGGGCGGGTGACACTGAAGCTTTCTTT	CASSFWAGDTEAFF	TRBJ1-1	NA	TRBV27	NA
TGTGCCAGCAGTGAAGGCGGACAGGGTAGCTATGGCTACACCTTC	CASSEGGQGSYGYTF	TRBJ1-2	TRBD1	TRBV2	NA
TGCGCCAGCAGCCGAGGCGGGAAGGACACCGGGGAGCTGTTTTTT	CASSRGGKDTGELFF	TRBJ2-2	NA	TRBV4-3	NA
TGTGCCAGCAGCGTAGCTCTTTCACCTATTTCAGGAACGGACTATGGCTACACCTTC	CASSVALSPISGTDYGYTF	TRBJ1-2	NA	TRBV9	NA
TGTGCCAGCAGCTTGAAGCGGGACAGGGGAGGCTACACCTTC	CASSLKRDRGGYTF	TRBJ1-2	TRBD1	TRBV5-8	NA
TGTGCCAGCAGTGAGTTGACAGATACGCAGTATTTT	CASSELTDTQYF	TRBJ2-3	NA	TRBV2	few
TGTGCCAGCAGTTTAAGGGAAGAGCAGTACTTC	CASSLREEQYF	TRBJ2-7	NA	TRBV28	NA
TGTGCCAGCAGCCGGGCCTCTCTTTCGCCCCTCCACTTT	CASSRASLSPLHF	TRBJ1-6	NA	TRBV3-1/TRBV3-2	once
TGTGCCAGCAGTACCGGACTGCTGGCGAACACCGGGGAGCTGTTTTTT	CASSTGLLANTGELFF	TRBJ2-2	NA	TRBV28	NA
TGTGCCATCCCGACAGGACCGAGCTCTGGAAACACCATATATTTT	CAIPTGPSSGNTIYF	TRBJ1-3	NA	TRBV6-5	NA
TGTGCCAGCAGTGATGGGGGACGACAGAGCTCCTACGAGCAGTACTTC	CASSDGGRQSSYEQYF	TRBJ2-7	NA	TRBV25-1	NA
TGTGCCAGCAGCTTAGGACGGACCACAGATACGCAGTATTTT	CASSLGRTTDTQYF	TRBJ2-3	NA	TRBV7-9	NA
TGTGCCAGCAGCCACCTGACAGGGCCTCTCTCTGGAAACACCATATATTTT	CASSHLTGPLSGNTIYF	TRBJ1-3	TRBD1	TRBV3-1/TRBV3-2	NA
TGTGCCAGTAGGGATCCGGGATCTACGCAGTACTTC	CASRDPGSTQYF	TRBJ2-7	NA	TRBV19	NA
TGTGCCAGTAGGATTACAGATGAAGCTTTCTTT	CASRITDEAFF	TRBJ1-1	NA	TRBV19	NA
TGTGCCAGCAGCTTTCAGGACAGAGAATACGAGCAGTACTTC	CASSFQDREYEQYF	TRBJ2-7	NA	TRBV5-5	once
TGTGCCAGCAGTTTGGGGGGGTCTGGGGCCAACGTCCTGACTTTC	CASSLGGSGANVLTF	TRBJ2-6	TRBD2	TRBV28	NA
TGTGCCAGCGCCGGGACAGCTAATCAGCCCCAGCATTTT	CASAGTANQPQHF	TRBJ1-5	TRBD1	TRBV2	few
TGTGCCACCAGCAGGACTAGCGGGGGCCTCCGGGAGCAGTTCTTC	CATSRTSGGLREQFF	TRBJ2-1	TRBD2	TRBV15	NA
TGTGCCAGCAGCCAAGCGCCACACACCGGGGAGCTGTTTTTT	CASSQAPHTGELFF	TRBJ2-2	NA	TRBV14	once
TGTGCCAGTAGTCTGACGGGGCTTAGGGGCAATCAGCCCCAGCATTTT	CASSLTGLRGNQPQHF	TRBJ1-5	NA	TRBV19	NA
TGTGCCAGCAGTACCTACAGTTACACTGAAGCTTTCTTT	CASSTYSYTEAFF	TRBJ1-1	NA	TRBV27	few
TGTGCCAGCAGGGGGGGGGAAGATACGCAGTATTTT	CASRGGEDTQYF	TRBJ2-3	TRBD2	TRBV2	NA
TGTGCCAGCAGTTTGGACGGCAATCAGCCCCAGCATTTT	CASSLDGNQPQHF	TRBJ1-5	NA	TRBV6-6	NA
TGCGCCAGCAGCTTGGGGGACAGGGGAAATGAAAAACTGTTTTTT	CASSLGDRGNEKLFF	TRBJ1-4	TRBD1	TRBV5-1	once
TGTGCCAGCAGCCAAGAGGGGAACTCCGGCGCTGAAGCTTTCTTT	CASSQEGNSGAEAFF	TRBJ1-1	NA	TRBV4-2	NA
TGTGCCTGGAGTGTCTCAGGGGGGCCGTACAATGAGCAGTTCTTC	CAWSVSGGPYNEQFF	TRBJ2-1	NA	TRBV30	NA
TGTGCCAGCGGGGGGACAGGGGTCTCCTACGAGCAGTACTTC	CASGGTGVSYEQYF	TRBJ2-7	TRBD1	TRBV6-5	NA
TGCGCCAGCAGCCAAGGCGTGGGACACGGCAATCAGCCCCAGCATTTT	CASSQGVGHGNQPQHF	TRBJ1-5	NA	TRBV4-3	few
TGCGCCAGCAGCTCTGTGGCAGGCGGGAGTGCCGGGGAGCTGTTTTTT	CASSSVAGGSAGELFF	TRBJ2-2	TRBD2	TRBV5-1	NA
TGTGCCAGCAGCCAAAGGGGGACAGGGGGTTTCTACGAGCAGTACTTC	CASSQRGTGGFYEQYF	TRBJ2-7	TRBD1	TRBV3-1/TRBV3-2	once
TGTGCCAGTAGTAGACTAGCGGAACCCTACAATGAGCAGTTCTTC	CASSRLAEPYNEQFF	TRBJ2-1	TRBD2	TRBV19	NA
TGTGCCAGCTCTAGGGCTAGCGCGACAGATACGCAGTATTTT	CASSRASATDTQYF	TRBJ2-3	NA	TRBV11-2	few
TGTGCCAGCAGGGGTAGCACAGATACGCAGTATTTT	CASRGSTDTQYF	TRBJ2-3	NA	TRBV6-5	NA
TGTGCCACCAGCAGAGTAGACGCAGGCTATGGCTACACCTTC	CATSRVDAGYGYTF	TRBJ1-2	NA	TRBV15	NA
TGTGCCAGCGGGACGGAGAATAGCAATCAGCCCCAGCATTTT	CASGTENSNQPQHF	TRBJ1-5	NA	TRBV2	once
TGTGCCAGCAGCCCGACTAGCAACCAGGAGACCCAGTACTTC	CASSPTSNQETQYF	TRBJ2-5	TRBD2	TRBV6-2/TRBV6-3	NA
TGTGCCAGCAGCTTGGGGGGAAGGAATTCACCCCTCCACTTT	CASSLGGRNSPLHF	TRBJ1-6	NA	TRBV7-3	NA
TGTGCCAGTAAACTTTACCGGGACAGGGGGCTAGGGAACACCGGGGAGCTGTTTTTT	CASKLYRDRGLGNTGELFF	TRBJ2-2	TRBD1	TRBV19	NA
TGTGCCAGCAGCGAACGACAGGGAAATGCGGCCGAGCAGTACTTC	CASSERQGNAAEQYF	TRBJ2-7	TRBD1	TRBV7-2	NA
TGTGCCAGCTCACCCCAGACAGGGGGCCTCGCAACTAATGAAAAACTGTTTTTT	CASSPQTGGLATNEKLFF	TRBJ1-4	TRBD1	TRBV18	NA
TGTGCCAGCAGCCATCCGACTAGCAAGGCCGGGGAGCTGTTTTTT	CASSHPTSKAGELFF	TRBJ2-2	TRBD2	TRBV7-9	NA
TGTGCCAGCAGAGAAACAGGGGCCGGTGAAAAACTGTTTTTT	CASRETGAGEKLFF	TRBJ1-4	TRBD1	TRBV6-1	NA
TGTGCCGGGACAGGGGGTAATTCACCCCTCCACTTT	CAGTGGNSPLHF	TRBJ1-6	TRBD1	TRBV28	NA
TGTGCCAGCATGCGACAGATGAACACTGAAGCTTTCTTT	CASMRQMNTEAFF	TRBJ1-1	NA	TRBV28	NA
TGTGCCAGCAGCCAAGATAGAACTAGTTCTGAGACCCAGTACTTC	CASSQDRTSSETQYF	TRBJ2-5	NA	TRBV4-2	NA
TGCAGCGCGAACATGGGGGGGAGTCAGTTCTTC	CSANMGGSQFF	TRBJ2-1	TRBD2	TRBV29-1	NA
TGTGCCAGCTCAGGACAGGGGAGGAACTATGGCTACACCTTC	CASSGQGRNYGYTF	TRBJ1-2	TRBD1	TRBV18	NA
TGTGCCAGCAGCTTGCCTGGGGCCAACGTCCTGACTTTC	CASSLPGANVLTF	TRBJ2-6	NA	TRBV5-4	NA
TGTGCCAGCACCGGTTCCACCCCCGTTGATCAGCCCCAGCATTTT	CASTGSTPVDQPQHF	TRBJ1-5	NA	TRBV28	NA
TGTGCCACCAGCCTACTGGCGGGAGACTACAATGAGCAGTTCTTC	CATSLLAGDYNEQFF	TRBJ2-1	TRBD2	TRBV19	few
TGTGCCAGCTCAAGTACAGGCGATCAGCCCCAGCATTTT	CASSSTGDQPQHF	TRBJ1-5	NA	TRBV18	NA
TGCAGCGTTGGAGGAGGGGGAGGAACTAATGAAAAACTGTTTTTT	CSVGGGGGTNEKLFF	TRBJ1-4	NA	TRBV29-1	few